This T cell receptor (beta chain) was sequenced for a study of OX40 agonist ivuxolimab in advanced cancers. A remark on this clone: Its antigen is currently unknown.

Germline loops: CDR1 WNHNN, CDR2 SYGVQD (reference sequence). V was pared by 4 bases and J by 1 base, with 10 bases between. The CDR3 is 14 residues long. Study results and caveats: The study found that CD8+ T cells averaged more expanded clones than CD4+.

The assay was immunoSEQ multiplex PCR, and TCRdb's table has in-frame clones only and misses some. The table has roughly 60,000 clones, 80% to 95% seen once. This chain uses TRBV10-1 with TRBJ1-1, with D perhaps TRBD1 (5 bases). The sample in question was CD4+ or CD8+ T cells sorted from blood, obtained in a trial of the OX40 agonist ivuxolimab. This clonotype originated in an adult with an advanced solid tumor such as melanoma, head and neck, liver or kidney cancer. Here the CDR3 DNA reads TGCGCCAGCAGTGTCGACAGAGCGAACACTGAAGCTTTCTTT. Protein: CASSVDRANTEAFF.